This T cell receptor (beta chain) emerged from a study of Ad26.COV2.S vaccination and SARS-CoV-2 variants. The repertoire was sequenced with immunoSEQ multiplex PCR; TCRdb's copy has only in-frame clones and lacks some. The sample has 440,000 or so clones; approximately 92% are singletons. This CDR3 comprises 15 residues. The J segment lost 8 bases and the V segment lost 6 bases, leaving 13 bases of the junction unmatched. CDR1 is MDHEN and CDR2 is SYDVKM in the germline V gene. The treatment here: around 19 received Ad26.COV2.S at low or high dose, single or two shots; several received placebo; per-sample allocation not given. Collection of samples fell on day 63 after the first vaccine or placebo injection.

Sequenced here: peripheral blood, sampled in a trial of Ad26.COV2.S vaccine versus placebo. The origin of this receptor is a person between 18 and 60 years old who received the Ad26.COV2.S COVID-19 vaccine or a placebo. V is TRBV28 and J is TRBJ1-2, with 9 bases lining up with TRBD1. The CDR3 DNA follows: TGTGCCAGCAGCCCACCCCGGGGACAGGGACCGGGCTACACCTTC. This gives the protein CASSPPRGQGPGYTF.